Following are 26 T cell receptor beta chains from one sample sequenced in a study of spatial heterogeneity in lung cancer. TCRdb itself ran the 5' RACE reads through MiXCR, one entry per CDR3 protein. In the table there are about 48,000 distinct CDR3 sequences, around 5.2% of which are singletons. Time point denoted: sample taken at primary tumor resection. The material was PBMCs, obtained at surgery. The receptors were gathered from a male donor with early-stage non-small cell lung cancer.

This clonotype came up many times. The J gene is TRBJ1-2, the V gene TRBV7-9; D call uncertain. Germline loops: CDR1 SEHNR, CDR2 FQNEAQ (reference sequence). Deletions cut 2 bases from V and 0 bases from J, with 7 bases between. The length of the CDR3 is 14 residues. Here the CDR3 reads CASSLPGPNYGYTF. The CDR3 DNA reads TGTGCCAGCAGCTTACCCGGACCTAACTATGGCTACACCTTC.

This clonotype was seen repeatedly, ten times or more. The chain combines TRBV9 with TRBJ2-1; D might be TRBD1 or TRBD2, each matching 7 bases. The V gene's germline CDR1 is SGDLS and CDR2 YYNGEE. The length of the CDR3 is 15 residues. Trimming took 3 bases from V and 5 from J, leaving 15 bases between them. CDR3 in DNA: TGTGCCAGCAGCGGCCGGGACAGCGGGAACAATGAGCAGTTCTTC. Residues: CASSGRDSGNNEQFF.

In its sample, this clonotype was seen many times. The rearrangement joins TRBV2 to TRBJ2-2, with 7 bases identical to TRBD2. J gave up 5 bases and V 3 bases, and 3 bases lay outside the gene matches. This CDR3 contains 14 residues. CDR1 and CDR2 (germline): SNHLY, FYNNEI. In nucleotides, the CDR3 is TGTGCCAGCAGTGAGGGACTACTAACCGGGGAGCTGTTTTTT. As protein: CASSEGLLTGELFF.

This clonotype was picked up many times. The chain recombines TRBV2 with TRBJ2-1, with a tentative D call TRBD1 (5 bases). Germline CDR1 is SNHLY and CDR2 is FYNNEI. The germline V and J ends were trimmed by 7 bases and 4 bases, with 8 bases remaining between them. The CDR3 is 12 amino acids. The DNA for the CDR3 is TGTGCCAGCAAAGACAGTTACAATGAGCAGTTCTTC. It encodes CASKDSYNEQFF.

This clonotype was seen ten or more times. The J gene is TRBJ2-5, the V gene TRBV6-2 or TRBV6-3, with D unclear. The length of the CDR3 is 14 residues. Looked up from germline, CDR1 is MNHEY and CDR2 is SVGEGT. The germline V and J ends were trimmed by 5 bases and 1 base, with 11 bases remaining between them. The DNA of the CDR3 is TGTGCCAGCAGTCCCCCGGGCTTCCAAGAGACCCAGTACTTC. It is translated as CASSPPGFQETQYF.

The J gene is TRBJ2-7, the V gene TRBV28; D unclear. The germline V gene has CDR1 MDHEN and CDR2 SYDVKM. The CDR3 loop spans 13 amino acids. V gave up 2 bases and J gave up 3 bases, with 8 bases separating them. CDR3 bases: TGTGCCAGCAGTTTAGGAGTCCACTACGAGCAGTACTTC. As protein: CASSLGVHYEQYF.

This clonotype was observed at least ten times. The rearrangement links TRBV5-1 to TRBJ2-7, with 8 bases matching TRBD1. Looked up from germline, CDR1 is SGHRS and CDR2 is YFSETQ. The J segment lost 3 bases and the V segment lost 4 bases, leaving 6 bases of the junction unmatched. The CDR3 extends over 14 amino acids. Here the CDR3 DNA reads TGCGCCAGCAGCCTGGACAGGGTCTACTACGAGCAGTACTTC. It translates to CASSLDRVYYEQYF.

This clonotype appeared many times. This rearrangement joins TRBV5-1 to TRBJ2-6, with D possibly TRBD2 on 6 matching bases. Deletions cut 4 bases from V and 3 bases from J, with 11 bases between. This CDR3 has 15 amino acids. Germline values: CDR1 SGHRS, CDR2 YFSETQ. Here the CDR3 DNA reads TGCGCCAGCAGCGAGGAGGGGTATGGGGCCAACGTCCTGACTTTC. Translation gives CASSEEGYGANVLTF.

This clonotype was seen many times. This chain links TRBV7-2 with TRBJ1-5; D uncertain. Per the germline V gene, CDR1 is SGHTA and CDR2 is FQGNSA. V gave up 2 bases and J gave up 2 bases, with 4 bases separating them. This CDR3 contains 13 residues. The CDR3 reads CASSLRGNQPQHF. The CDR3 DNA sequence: TGTGCCAGCAGCTTAAGGGGCAATCAGCCCCAGCATTTT.

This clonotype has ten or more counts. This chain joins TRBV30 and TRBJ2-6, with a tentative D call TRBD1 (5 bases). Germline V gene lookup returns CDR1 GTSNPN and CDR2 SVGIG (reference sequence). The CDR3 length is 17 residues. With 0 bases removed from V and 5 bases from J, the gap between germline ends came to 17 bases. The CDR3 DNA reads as TGTGCCTGGAGTGTAACAGGAAACTCTCTCTGGGCCAACGTCCTGACTTTC. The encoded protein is CAWSVTGNSLWANVLTF.

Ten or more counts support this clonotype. CDR3 nucleotides: TGTGCCAGCAGCTCTGGGGCCAGCTCCTACAATGAGCAGTTCTTC. Translated: CASSSGASSYNEQFF. The rearrangement joins TRBV28 to TRBJ2-1; D might be TRBD1 (5 bases). Germline assignment: CDR1 MDHEN and CDR2 SYDVKM. V was pared by 6 bases and J by 0 bases, with 12 bases between. The CDR3 is 15 residues long. Variable domain in full (rest from reference TRBV28 and TRBJ2-1): DVKVTQSSRYLVKRTGEKVFLECVQDMDHENMFWYRQDPGLGLRLIYFSYDVKMKEKGDIPEGYSVSREKKERFSLILESASTNQTSMYLCASSSGASSYNEQFFGPGTRLTVL.

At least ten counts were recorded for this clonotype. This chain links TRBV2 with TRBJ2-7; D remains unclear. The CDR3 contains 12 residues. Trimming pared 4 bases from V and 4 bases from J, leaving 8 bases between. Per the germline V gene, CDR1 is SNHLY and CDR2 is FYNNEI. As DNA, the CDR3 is TGTGCCAGCAGTGGTCCAAGTTACGAGCAGTACTTC. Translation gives CASSGPSYEQYF. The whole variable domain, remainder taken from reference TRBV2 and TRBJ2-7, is EPEVTQTPSHQVTQMGQEVILRCVPISNHLYFYWYRQILGQKVEFLVSFYNNEISEKSEIFDDQFSVERPDGSNFTLKIRSTKLEDSAMYFCASSGPSYEQYFGPGTRLTVT.

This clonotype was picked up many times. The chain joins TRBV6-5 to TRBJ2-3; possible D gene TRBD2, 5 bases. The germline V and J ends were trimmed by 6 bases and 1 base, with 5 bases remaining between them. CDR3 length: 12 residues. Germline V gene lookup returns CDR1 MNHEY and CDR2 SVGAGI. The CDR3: CASREGTDTQYF. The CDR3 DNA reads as TGTGCCAGCAGGGAGGGCACAGATACGCAGTATTTT.

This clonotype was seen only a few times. CDR3 sequence: CASSAGPANYGYTF. The CDR3 coding sequence is TGTGCCAGCAGTGCCGGGCCAGCTAACTATGGCTACACCTTC. This chain links TRBV2 with TRBJ1-2; D gene unclear. This CDR3 region has 14 residues. The V gene's germline CDR1 is SNHLY and CDR2 FYNNEI. The ends were cut back, 4 bases at V and 0 bases at J, with 9 bases in the middle.

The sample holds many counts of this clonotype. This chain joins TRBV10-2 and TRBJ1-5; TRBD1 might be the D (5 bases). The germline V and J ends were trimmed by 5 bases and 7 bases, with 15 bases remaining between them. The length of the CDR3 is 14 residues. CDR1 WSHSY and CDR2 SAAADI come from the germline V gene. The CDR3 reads CASSSLQGGQPQHF. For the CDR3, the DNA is TGCGCCAGCAGTTCCCTCCAGGGCGGACAGCCCCAGCATTTT.

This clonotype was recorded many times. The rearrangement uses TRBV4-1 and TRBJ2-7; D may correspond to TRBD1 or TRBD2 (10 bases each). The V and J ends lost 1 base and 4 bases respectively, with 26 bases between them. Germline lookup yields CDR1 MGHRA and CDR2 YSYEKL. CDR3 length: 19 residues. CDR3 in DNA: TGCGCCAGCAGCCAAGCCGGGACAGGGGCTAGCGGGAGTCTTTACGAGCAGTACTTC. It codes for CASSQAGTGASGSLYEQYF.

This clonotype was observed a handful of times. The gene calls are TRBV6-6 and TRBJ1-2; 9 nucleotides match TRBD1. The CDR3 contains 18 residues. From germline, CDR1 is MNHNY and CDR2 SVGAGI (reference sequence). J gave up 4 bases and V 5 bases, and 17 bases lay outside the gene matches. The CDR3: CASSPSGTGISNLYGYTF. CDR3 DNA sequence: TGTGCCAGCAGTCCCTCCGGGACAGGGATTTCTAATCTCTATGGCTACACCTTC.

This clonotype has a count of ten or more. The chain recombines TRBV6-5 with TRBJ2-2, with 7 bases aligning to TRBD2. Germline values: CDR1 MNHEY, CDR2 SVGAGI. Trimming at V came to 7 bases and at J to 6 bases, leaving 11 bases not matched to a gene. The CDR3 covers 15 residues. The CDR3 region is CASTSWGGKAGELFF. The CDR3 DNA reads TGTGCCAGCACCTCCTGGGGGGGAAAGGCCGGGGAGCTGTTTTTT.

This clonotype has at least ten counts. The CDR3 DNA reads TGTGCCAGCAGCCACGCAGACACTGAAGCTTTCTTT. Translating it yields CASSHADTEAFF. The J gene is TRBJ1-1, the V gene TRBV3-1; D is unresolved. The ends were cut back, 3 bases at V and 3 bases at J, with 5 bases in the middle. CDR1 is LGHDT and CDR2 is YNNKEL in the germline V gene (reference sequence). CDR3 length: 12 residues.

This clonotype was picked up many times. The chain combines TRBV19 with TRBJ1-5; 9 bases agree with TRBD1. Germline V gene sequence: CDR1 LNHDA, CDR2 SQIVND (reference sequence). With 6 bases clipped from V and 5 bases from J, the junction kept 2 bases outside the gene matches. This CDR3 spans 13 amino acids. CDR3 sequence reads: CASSRDRDQPQHF. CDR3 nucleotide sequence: TGTGCCAGTAGCAGGGACAGGGATCAGCCCCAGCATTTT.

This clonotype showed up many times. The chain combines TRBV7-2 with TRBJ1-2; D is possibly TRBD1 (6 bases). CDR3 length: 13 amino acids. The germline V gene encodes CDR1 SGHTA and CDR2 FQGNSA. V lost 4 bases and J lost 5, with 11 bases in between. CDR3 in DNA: TGTGCCAGCAGCTCACAGACAGGTTATGGCTACACCTTC. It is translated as CASSSQTGYGYTF.

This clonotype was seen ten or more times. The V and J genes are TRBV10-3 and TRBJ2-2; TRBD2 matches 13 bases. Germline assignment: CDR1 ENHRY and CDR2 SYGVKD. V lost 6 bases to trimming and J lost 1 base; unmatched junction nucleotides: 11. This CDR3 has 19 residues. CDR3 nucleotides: TGTGCCATCAGCCCCGGACTAGCGGGAGCCAGCCAGAACACCGGGGAGCTGTTTTTT. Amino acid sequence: CAISPGLAGASQNTGELFF.

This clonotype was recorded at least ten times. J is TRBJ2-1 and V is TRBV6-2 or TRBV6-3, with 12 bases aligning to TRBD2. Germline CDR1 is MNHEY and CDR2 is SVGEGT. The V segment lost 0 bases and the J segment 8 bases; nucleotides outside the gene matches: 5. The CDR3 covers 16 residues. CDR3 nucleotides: TGTGCCAGCAGTTACTCCCGACTAGCGGGAGACTATGAGCAGTTCTTC. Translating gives CASSYSRLAGDYEQFF.

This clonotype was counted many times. The CDR3 here is CSAFPLDRGDGYTF. CDR3 sequence (DNA): TGCAGTGCTTTCCCTCTCGACAGGGGGGACGGCTACACCTTC. V is TRBV20-1 and J is TRBJ1-2, with 9 bases identical to TRBD1. Germline V gene sequence: CDR1 DFQATT, CDR2 SNEGSKA (reference sequence). The trim removed 5 bases at V and 8 bases at J, leaving 12 bases unmatched. The CDR3 contains 14 residues.

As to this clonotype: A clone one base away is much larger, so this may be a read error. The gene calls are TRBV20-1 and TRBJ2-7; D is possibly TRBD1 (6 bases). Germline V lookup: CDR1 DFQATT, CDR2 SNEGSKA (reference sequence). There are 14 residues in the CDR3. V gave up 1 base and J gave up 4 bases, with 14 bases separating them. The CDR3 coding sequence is TGCAGTGCTAGAGGGTGGGGGCGGAGGTACGAGCAGTACTTC. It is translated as CSARGWGRRYEQYF.

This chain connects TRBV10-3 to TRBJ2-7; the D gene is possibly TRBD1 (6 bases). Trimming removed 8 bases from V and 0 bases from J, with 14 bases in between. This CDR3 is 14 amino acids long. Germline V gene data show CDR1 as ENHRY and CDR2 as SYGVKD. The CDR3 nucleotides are TGTGCCATCGCTGGCGTGGACAGCTCCTACGAGCAGTACTTC. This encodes CAIAGVDSSYEQYF.